Sequencing of this T cell receptor (beta chain) was carried out in a study of cytomegalovirus exposure and HLA in healthy donors. 60 Vbeta and 13 Jbeta primers were used in PCR. The table came from immunoSEQ multiplex PCR; TCRdb's copy has only in-frame clones and leaves some out. The sample totals about 60,000 clones. Study-wide findings and caveats: Highly shared sequence variants in one cluster were likely a sequencing artifact. In a later analysis, around 18,000 TCR beta sequences were associated with HLA alleles at 0.05 false discovery rate. For TCR beta chains, V- and J-gene trimming was later linked to a missense DCLRE1C variant.

Germline values: CDR1 MNHNS, CDR2 SASEGT. With 4 bases removed from V and 1 base from J, the gap between germline ends came to 14 bases. CDR3 length: 17 residues. Points on this clone: Its antigen is unidentified. Other nucleotide sequences in the sample specify the same CDR3.

The clonotype comes from a woman under 30 in good health and CMV-seronegative. Sequences were obtained from PBMCs. The genes are TRBV6-1 and TRBJ2-6, with a possible D match to TRBD1 (6 bases). The CDR3 coding sequence is TGTGCCAGCAGTGGACTGACAGGCATATCTGGGGCCAACGTCCTGACTTTC. Translated, it gives CASSGLTGISGANVLTF.